This T cell receptor (beta chain) was obtained from a study of Ad26.COV2.S vaccination and SARS-CoV-2 variants. Study information: Donor joined the COV1001 Ad26.COV2.S trial arm.

Sequencing used immunoSEQ multiplex PCR; TCRdb keeps in-frame clones, though not all of them. The data contain hundreds of thousands of clones, around 90% of them singletons. About this clone: The antigen is unknown.

General study results and limits: From the TCR breadth and depth analyses, total T cell responses may have been underestimated. Recipients of vaccine and of placebo showed similar breadth of their non-spike TCR repertoires.

Documented treatment: approximately 18 received Ad26.COV2.S at low or high dose, single or two shots; a few received placebo; per-sample allocation not given. Day 63 after the first injection of vaccine or placebo was the sampling time. The specimen was peripheral blood, collected in a trial of Ad26.COV2.S vaccine versus placebo. The source of this sequence is a person between 18 and 59 years old who received the Ad26.COV2.S COVID-19 vaccine or a placebo.

CDR3 residues: CASSFGPHRASYEQYF. DNA of the CDR3: TGTGCCAGCAGTTTTGGGCCCCATAGGGCCTCGTACGAGCAGTACTTC. This rearrangement joins TRBV28 to TRBJ2-7; D gene unclear. The CDR3 extends over 16 amino acids. From germline, CDR1 is MDHEN and CDR2 SYDVKM. V lost 3 bases and J 4 bases, leaving 19 bases between the germline ends.